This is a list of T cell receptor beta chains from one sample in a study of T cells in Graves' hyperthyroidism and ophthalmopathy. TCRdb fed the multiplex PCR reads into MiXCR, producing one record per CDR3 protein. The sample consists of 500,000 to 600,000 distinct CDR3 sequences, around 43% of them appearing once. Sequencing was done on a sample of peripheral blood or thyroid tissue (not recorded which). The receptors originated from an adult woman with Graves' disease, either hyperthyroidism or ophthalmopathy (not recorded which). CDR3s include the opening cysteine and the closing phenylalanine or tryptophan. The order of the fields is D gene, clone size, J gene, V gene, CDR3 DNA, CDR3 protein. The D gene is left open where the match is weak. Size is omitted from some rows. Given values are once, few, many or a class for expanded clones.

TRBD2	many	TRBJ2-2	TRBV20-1	TGCAGTGCTAGAGAGAGCGGGAGGGCCCGGACCGGGGAGCTGTTTTTT	CSARESGRARTGELFF
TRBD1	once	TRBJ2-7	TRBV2	TGTGCCAGCAGGGACAGGGGGCGGAACGAGCAGTACTTC	CASRDRGRNEQYF
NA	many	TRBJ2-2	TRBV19	TGTGCCAGTAGCCGGGCCCGGAACACCGGGGAGCTGTTTTTT	CASSRARNTGELFF
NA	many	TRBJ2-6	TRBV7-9	TGTGCCAGCAGGCAGACAACAGGTTCCGGGGCCAACGTCCTGACTTTC	CASRQTTGSGANVLTF
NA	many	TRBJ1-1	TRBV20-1	TGCAGTGCGAAGGTAACAGGGATCATGAACACTGAAGCTTTCTTT	CSAKVTGIMNTEAFF
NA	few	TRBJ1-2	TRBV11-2	TGTGCCAGCAGCCACAACCTGGACTATGGCTACACCTTC	CASSHNLDYGYTF
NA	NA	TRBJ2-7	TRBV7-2	TGTGCCAGCAGCTTAGGGACACCTGTGGGACCCGAGCAGTACTTC	CASSLGTPVGPEQYF
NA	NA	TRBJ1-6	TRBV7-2	TGTGCCAGCAGCTCGCTGGGTTTCGGGAGCAGCTCCTCACCCCTCCACTTT	CASSSLGFGSSSSPLHF
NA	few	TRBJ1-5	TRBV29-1	TGCAGCGTTGATGTAGGGAGGGATCAGCCCCAGCATTTT	CSVDVGRDQPQHF
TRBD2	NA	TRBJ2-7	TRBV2	TGTGCCGGTCAGCGGGATTCCTACGAGCAGTACTTC	CAGQRDSYEQYF
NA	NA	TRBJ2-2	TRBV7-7	TGTGCTAGCAGCCGTGACGGGAGAGGAAGCGGGGAGCTGTTTTTT	CASSRDGRGSGELFF
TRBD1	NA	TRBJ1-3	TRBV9	TGTGCCAGCAGCGTAGCCCGGGACAGGGTTGGAAACACCATATATTTT	CASSVARDRVGNTIYF
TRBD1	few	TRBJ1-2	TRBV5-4	TGTGCCAGCAGCTTGCAGGGGGCATCCTATGGCTACACCTTC	CASSLQGASYGYTF
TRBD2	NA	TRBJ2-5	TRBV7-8	TGTGCCAGCAGCATCGGACTAGCGGGAGTGGAGACCCAGTACTTC	CASSIGLAGVETQYF
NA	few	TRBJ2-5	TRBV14	TGTGCCAGCAGCCAAGGTGGGACGGGCCAAGAGACCCAGTACTTC	CASSQGGTGQETQYF
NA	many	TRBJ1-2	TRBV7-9	TGTGCCAGCAGCTTAGAAAAAAGCTACACCTTC	CASSLEKSYTF
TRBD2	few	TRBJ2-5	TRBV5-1	TGCGCCAGCAGCGATGCGGGGGGGGAAGAGACCCAGTACTTC	CASSDAGGEETQYF
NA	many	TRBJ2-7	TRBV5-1	TGCGCCAGCAGCTTGACGGCTCGCTCCTACGAGCAGTACTTC	CASSLTARSYEQYF
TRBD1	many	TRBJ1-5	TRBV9	TGTGCCAGCAGCTTCGGACAGGGGAGCAATCAGCCCCAGCATTTT	CASSFGQGSNQPQHF
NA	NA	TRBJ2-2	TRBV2	TGTGCCAGCAGTGAGGCAGGGGACACCGGGGAGCTGTTTTTT	CASSEAGDTGELFF
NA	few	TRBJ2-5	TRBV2	TGTGCCAGCAGCAAACTGGTTCGGGGAGAGACCCAGTACTTC	CASSKLVRGETQYF
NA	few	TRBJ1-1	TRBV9	TGTGCCAGCAGCGTAGTCAACTTAATGAACACTGAAGCTTTCTTT	CASSVVNLMNTEAFF
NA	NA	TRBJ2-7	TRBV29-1	TGCAGCGTTGAAAAGGAACAGAAGCAGTACTTC	CSVEKEQKQYF
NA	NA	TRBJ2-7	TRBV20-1	TGCAGTGCTAGAGGGCTGGACGAGGGGTTCTACGAGCAGTACTTC	CSARGLDEGFYEQYF
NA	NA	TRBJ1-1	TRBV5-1	TGCGCCAGCAGGAAATACGGGGAGGGGAACACTGAAGCTTTCTTT	CASRKYGEGNTEAFF
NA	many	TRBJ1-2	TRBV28	TGTGCCAGCAGTCCCGACATCTATGGCTACACCTTC	CASSPDIYGYTF
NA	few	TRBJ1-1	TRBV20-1	TGCAGTGCTAGGCACACGGCCAGCAACACTGAAGCTTTCTTT	CSARHTASNTEAFF
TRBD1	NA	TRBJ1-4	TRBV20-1	TGCAGTGCCCGAACAGGGGGCTACGGTGAAAAACTGTTTTTT	CSARTGGYGEKLFF
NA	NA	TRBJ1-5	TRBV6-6	TGTGCCAGCACCAAGACAACTAGCAATCAGCCCCAGCATTTT	CASTKTTSNQPQHF
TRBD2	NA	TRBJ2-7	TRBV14	TGTGCCAGCTCACCGAGAGCGGGAGGGGCCTACGAGCAGTACTTC	CASSPRAGGAYEQYF
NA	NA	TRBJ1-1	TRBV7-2	TGTGCCAGCAGCTTAGTCCTTGGGGCCACTGAAGCTTTCTTT	CASSLVLGATEAFF
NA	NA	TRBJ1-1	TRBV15	TGTGCCACCAGCAGAGATCTGAGGGGGGTAGGCGCTGAAGCTTTCTTT	CATSRDLRGVGAEAFF
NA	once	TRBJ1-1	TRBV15	TGTGCCACCAGCAGCTTAGGCAGGATGAACACTGAAGCTTTCTTT	CATSSLGRMNTEAFF
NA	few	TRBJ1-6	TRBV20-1	TGCAGTGCTAATCCTGGAACCGGCAATTCACCCCTCCACTTT	CSANPGTGNSPLHF
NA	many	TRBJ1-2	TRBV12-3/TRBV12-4	TGTGCCAGCAGTTTTTTCACCAGCTATGGCTACACCTTC	CASSFFTSYGYTF
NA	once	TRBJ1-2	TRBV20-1	TGCAGTGCTTTTGACAGAACTAAGGACTATGGCTACACCTTC	CSAFDRTKDYGYTF
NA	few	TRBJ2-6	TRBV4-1	TGCGCCAGCAGCCAATTGCAGCGCCGAGGGACTGGGGCCAACGTCCTGACTTTC	CASSQLQRRGTGANVLTF
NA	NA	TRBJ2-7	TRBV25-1	TGTGCCAGCAGTGAATCCCTCGGATCCTACGAGCAGTACTTC	CASSESLGSYEQYF
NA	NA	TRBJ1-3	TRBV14	TGTGCCAGCAGACAAGAGGGGTCTACATCTGGAAACACCATATATTTT	CASRQEGSTSGNTIYF
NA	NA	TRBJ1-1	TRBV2	TGTGCCAGCAGTCCTGACTGGGGCCCTGAAGCTTTCTTT	CASSPDWGPEAFF
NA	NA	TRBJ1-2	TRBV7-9	TGTGCCAGCAGCCCACCAGGACGGGTCTATGGCTACACCTTC	CASSPPGRVYGYTF
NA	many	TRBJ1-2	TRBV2	TGTGCCAGCAGTGCTAACTATGGCTACACCTTC	CASSANYGYTF
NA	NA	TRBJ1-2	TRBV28	TGTGCCAGCAGTTTAATTCTCTCTGCCCTCGGCTATGGCTACACCTTC	CASSLILSALGYGYTF
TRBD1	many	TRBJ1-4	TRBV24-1	TGTGCCACCAGTGAGACCGGGACAGGGTTTGAAAAACTGTTTTTT	CATSETGTGFEKLFF
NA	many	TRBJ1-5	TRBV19	TGTGCCAGTAAATCAGGGGCTAATCAGCCCCAGCATTTT	CASKSGANQPQHF